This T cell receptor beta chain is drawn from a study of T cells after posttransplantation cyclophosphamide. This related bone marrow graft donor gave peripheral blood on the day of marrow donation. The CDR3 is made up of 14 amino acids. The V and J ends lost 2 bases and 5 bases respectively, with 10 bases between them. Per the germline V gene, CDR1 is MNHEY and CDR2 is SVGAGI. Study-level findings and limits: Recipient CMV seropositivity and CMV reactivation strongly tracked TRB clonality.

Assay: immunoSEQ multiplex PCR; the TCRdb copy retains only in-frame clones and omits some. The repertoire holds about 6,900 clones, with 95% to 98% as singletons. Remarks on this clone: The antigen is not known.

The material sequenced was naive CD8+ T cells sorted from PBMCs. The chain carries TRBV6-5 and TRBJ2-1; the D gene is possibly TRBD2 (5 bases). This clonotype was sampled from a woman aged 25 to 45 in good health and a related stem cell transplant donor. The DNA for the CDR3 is TGTGCCAGCAGTTACCAGCGGTCGGACAATGAGCAGTTCTTC. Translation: CASSYQRSDNEQFF.